Described below is a single T cell receptor (beta chain) sequence and its context. This sample was included in a study of blood T cell repertoires in COVID-19. In the study's own analysis: Estimation of nucleated cell counts was performed using reference gene primer amplification. This table comes from immunoSEQ multiplex PCR, and its TCRdb copy is limited to in-frame clones, with some not included. D and trimming were read from the DNA, whereas the V and J calls and clone size are those reported in that table. Among approximately 210,000 clones listed, roughly 90% were seen once. Germline V gene lookup returns CDR1 ENHRY and CDR2 SYGVKD. Trimming stripped 7 bases from V and 7 bases from J, with 10 bases between. This CDR3 comprises 12 residues.

The sequenced material came from peripheral blood. The V call is TRBV10-3, the J call TRBJ2-2; TRBD1 is a possible D gene (6 bases). This receptor was taken from a woman in her forties with acute or convalescent COVID-19. CDR3 protein: CAIKNRVGELFF. DNA for the CDR3: TGTGCCATCAAAAACAGGGTCGGGGAGCTGTTTTTT.